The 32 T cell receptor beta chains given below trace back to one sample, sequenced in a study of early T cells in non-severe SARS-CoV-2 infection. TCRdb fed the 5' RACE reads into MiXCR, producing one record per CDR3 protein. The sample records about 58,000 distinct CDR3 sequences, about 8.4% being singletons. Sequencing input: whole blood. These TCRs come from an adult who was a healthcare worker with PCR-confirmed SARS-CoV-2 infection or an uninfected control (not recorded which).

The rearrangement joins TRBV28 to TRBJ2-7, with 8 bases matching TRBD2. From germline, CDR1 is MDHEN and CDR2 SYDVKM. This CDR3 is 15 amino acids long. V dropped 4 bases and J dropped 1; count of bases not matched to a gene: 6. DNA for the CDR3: TGTGCCAGCAGTTCCTCCGCGGGGGGATCCTACGAGCAGTACTTC. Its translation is CASSSSAGGSYEQYF.

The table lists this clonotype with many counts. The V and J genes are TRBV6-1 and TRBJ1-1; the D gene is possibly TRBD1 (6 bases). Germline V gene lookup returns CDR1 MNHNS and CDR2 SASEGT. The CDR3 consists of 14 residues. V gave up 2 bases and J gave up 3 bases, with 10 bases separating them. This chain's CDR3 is CASSERQVDTEAFF. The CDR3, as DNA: TGTGCCAGCAGTGAAAGACAGGTTGACACTGAAGCTTTCTTT.

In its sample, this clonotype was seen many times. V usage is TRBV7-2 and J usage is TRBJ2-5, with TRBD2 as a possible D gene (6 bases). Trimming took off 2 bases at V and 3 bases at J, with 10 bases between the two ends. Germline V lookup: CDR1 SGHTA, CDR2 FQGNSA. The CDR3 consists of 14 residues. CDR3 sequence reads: CASSLLTREETQYF. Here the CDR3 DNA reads TGTGCCAGCAGCTTACTGACTAGAGAAGAGACCCAGTACTTC.

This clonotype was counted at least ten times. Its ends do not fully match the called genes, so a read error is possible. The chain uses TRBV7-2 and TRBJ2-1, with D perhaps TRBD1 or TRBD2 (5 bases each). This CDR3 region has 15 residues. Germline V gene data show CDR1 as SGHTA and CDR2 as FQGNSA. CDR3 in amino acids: CASSFLWGSGNEQFF. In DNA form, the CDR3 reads TGCGCCAGCAGTTTCCTATGGGGGTCGGGCAATGAGCAGTTCTTC. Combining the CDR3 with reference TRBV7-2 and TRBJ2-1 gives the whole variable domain GAGVSQSPSNKVTEKGKDVELRCDPISGHTALYWYRQSLGQGLEFLIYFQGNSAPDKSGLPSDRFSAERTGGSVSTLTIQRTQQEDSAVYLCASSFLWGSGNEQFFGPGTRLTVL.

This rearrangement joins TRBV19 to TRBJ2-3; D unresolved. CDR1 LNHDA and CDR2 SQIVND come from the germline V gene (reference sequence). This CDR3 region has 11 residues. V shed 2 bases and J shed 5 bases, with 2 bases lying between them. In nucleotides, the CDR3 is TGTGCCAGTAGTATACGAGATACGCAGTATTTT. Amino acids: CASSIRDTQYF.

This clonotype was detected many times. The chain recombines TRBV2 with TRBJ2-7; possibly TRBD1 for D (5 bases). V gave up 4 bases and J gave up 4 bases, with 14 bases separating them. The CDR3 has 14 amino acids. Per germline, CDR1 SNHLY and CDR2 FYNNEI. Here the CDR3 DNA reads TGTGCCAGCAGTGTCGGAGACAGCGCTTACGAGCAGTACTTC. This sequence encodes CASSVGDSAYEQYF. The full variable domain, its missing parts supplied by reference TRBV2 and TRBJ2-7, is EPEVTQTPSHQVTQMGQEVILRCVPISNHLYFYWYRQILGQKVEFLVSFYNNEISEKSEIFDDQFSVERPDGSNFTLKIRSTKLEDSAMYFCASSVGDSAYEQYFGPGTRLTVT.

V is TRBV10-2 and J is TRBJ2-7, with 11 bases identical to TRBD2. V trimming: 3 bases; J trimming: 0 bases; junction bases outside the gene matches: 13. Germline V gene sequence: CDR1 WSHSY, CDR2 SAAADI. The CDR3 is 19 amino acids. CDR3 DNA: TGCGCCAGCAGTGATATGGAGGGGACTAGCGGTCGAGTCTCCTACGAGCAGTACTTC. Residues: CASSDMEGTSGRVSYEQYF.

CDR3 in amino acids: CASTPTGGIYEQYF. DNA for the CDR3: TGTGCCAGTACCCCCACCGGAGGAATATACGAGCAGTACTTC. The chain has TRBV19 and TRBJ2-7; tentatively, D is TRBD2 (5 bases). Germline lookup yields CDR1 LNHDA and CDR2 SQIVND (reference sequence). This CDR3 spans 14 amino acids. Trimming removed 7 bases at V and 4 bases at J, with 17 bases between.

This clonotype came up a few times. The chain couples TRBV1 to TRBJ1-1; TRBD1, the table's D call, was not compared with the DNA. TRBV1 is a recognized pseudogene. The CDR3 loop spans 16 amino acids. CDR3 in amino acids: CTSSFGGDNQNTEAFF. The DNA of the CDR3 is TGCACCAGCAGCTTTGGGGGGGACAACCAAAACACTGAAGCTTTCTTT.

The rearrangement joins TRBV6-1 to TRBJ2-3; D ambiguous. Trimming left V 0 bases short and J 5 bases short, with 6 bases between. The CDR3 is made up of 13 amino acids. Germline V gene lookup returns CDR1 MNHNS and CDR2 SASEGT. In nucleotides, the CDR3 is TGTGCCAGCAGTGAAGCGCGAGGAGATACGCAGTATTTT. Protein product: CASSEARGDTQYF.

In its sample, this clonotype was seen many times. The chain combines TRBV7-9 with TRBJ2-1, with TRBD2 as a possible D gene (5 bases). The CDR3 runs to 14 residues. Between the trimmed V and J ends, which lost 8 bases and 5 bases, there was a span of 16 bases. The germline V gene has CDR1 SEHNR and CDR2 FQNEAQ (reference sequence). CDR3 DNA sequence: TGTGCCAGCGGTCCGGACTCCCCAAACAATGAGCAGTTCTTC. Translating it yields CASGPDSPNNEQFF.

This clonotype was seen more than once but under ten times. CDR3 amino acids: CSASMWGGKNEQFF. As DNA, the CDR3 is TGCAGTGCTAGCATGTGGGGAGGGAAGAATGAGCAGTTCTTC. The rearrangement uses TRBV20-1 and TRBJ2-1; 7 nucleotides line up with TRBD2. The ends lost 3 bases at V and 7 bases at J; junction bases unmatched: 9. The CDR3 has 14 amino acids. CDR1 is DFQATT, CDR2 SNEGSKA, per germline (reference sequence).

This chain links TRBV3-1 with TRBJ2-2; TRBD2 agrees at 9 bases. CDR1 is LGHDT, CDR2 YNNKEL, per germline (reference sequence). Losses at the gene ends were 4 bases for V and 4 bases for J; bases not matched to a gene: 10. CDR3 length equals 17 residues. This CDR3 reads CASSPIYSGSPTGELFF. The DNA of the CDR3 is TGTGCCAGCAGCCCCATCTATAGCGGGAGCCCCACCGGGGAGCTGTTTTTT.

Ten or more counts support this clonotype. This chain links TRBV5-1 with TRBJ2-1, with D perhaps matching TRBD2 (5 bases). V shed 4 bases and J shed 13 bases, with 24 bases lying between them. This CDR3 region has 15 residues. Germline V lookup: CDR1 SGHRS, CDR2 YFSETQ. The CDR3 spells CASSPQGSNTLLQFF. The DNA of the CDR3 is TGCGCCAGCAGCCCTCAAGGGAGCAATACGCTCCTTCAGTTCTTC.

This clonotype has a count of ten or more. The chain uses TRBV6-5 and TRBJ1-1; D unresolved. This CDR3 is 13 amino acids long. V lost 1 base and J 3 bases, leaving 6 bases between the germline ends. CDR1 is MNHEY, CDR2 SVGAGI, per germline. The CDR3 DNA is TGTGCCAGCAGTTACTGGATCGACACTGAAGCTTTCTTT. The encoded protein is CASSYWIDTEAFF.

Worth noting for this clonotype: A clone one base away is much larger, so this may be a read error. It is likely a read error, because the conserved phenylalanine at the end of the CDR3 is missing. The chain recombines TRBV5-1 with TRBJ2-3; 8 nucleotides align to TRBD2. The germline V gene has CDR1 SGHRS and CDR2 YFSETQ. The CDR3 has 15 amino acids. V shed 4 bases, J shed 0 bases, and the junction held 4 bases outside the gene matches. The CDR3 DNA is TGCGCCAGCAGCCGGCTAGCGGGTAGCACAGATACGCAGTATTAT. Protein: CASSRLAGSTDTQYY.

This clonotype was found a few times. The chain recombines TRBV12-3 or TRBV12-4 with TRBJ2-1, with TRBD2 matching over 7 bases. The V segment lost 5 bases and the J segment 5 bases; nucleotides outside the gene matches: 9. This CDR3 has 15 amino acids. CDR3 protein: CASSPRDYTNNEQFF. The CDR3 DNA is TGTGCCAGCAGTCCCCGGGACTACACTAACAATGAGCAGTTCTTC.

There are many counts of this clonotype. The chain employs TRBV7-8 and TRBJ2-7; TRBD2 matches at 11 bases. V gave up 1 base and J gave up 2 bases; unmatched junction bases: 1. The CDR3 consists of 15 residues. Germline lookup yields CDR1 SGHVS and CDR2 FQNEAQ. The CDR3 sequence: CASSLDSGRAYEQYF. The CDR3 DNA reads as TGTGCCAGCAGCTTAGATAGCGGGAGGGCCTACGAGCAGTACTTC.

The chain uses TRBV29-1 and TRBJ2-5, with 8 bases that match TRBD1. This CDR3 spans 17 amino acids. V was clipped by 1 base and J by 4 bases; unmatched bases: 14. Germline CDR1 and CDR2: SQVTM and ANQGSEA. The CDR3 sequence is CSVEGGTGVPHRETQYF. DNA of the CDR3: TGCAGCGTTGAAGGCGGGACAGGTGTCCCACATAGAGAGACCCAGTACTTC.

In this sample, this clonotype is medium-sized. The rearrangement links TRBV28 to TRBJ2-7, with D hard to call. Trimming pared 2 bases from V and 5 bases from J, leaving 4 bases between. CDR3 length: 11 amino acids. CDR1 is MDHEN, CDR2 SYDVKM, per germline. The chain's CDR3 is CASSLRDEQYF. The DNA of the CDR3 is TGTGCCAGCAGTTTAAGGGACGAGCAGTACTTC.

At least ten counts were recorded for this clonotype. CDR3 amino acids: CASSDRAYEQYF. For the CDR3, the DNA is TGTGCCAGCAGCGACAGGGCTTACGAGCAGTACTTC. The chain couples TRBV4-2 to TRBJ2-7; 7 bases map to TRBD1. The CDR3 length is 12 residues. V was clipped by 5 bases and J by 4 bases; unmatched bases: 2. In germline, CDR1 is LGHNA, CDR2 YNFKEQ.

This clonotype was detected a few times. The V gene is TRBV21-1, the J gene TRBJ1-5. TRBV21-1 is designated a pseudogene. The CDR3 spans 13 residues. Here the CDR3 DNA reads TGTGCCGCGCATGGGGCCTCCGATCAGCCCCAGCATTTT. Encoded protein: CAAHGASDQPQHF.

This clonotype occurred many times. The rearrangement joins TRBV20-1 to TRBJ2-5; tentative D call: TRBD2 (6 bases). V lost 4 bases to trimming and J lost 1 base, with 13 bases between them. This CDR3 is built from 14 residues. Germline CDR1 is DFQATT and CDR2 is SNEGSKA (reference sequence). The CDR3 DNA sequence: TGCAGTGCTAAGCTAGCGTCGATCCAAGAGACCCAGTACTTC. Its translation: CSAKLASIQETQYF.

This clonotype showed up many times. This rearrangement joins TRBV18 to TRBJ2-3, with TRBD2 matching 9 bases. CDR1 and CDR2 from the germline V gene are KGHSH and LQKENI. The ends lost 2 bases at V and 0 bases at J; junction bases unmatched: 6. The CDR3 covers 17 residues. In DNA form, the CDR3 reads TGTGCCAGCTCACCAAGGACTAGCGCCTCGAGCACAGATACGCAGTATTTT. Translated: CASSPRTSASSTDTQYF.

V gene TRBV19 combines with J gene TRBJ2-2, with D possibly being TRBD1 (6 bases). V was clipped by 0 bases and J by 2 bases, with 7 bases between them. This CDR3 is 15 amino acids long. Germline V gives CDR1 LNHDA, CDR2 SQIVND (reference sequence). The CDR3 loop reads CASSIDRGNTGELFF. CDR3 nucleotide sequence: TGTGCCAGTAGTATAGACAGGGGTAACACCGGGGAGCTGTTTTTT. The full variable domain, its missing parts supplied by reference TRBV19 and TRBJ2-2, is DGGITQSPKYLFRKEGQNVTLSCEQNLNHDAMYWYRQDPGQGLRLIYYSQIVNDFQKGDIAEGYSVSREKKESFPLTVTSAQKNPTAFYLCASSIDRGNTGELFFGEGSRLTVL.

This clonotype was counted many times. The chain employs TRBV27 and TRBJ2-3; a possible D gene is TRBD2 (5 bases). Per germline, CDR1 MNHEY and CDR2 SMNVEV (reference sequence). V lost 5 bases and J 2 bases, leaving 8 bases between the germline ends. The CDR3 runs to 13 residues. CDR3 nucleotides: TGTGCCAGCAGTCCTCGGGACACAGATACGCAGTATTTT. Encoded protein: CASSPRDTDTQYF.

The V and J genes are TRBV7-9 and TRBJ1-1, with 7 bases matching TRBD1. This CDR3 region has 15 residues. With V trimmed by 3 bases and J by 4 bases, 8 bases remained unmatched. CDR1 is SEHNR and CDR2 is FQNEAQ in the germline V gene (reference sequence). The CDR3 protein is CASSLTGNWVTEAFF. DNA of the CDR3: TGTGCCAGCAGCTTGACAGGGAATTGGGTCACTGAAGCTTTCTTT.

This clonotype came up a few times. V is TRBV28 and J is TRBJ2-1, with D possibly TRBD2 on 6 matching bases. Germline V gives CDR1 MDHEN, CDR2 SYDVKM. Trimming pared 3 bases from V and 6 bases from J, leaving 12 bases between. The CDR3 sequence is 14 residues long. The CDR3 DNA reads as TGTGCCAGCAGTTTCGGAGGGCTTACCAATGAGCAGTTCTTC. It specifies CASSFGGLTNEQFF.

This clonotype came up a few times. The CDR3 coding sequence is TGTGCCAGCAGCTTAACGACTGGGGCAGGGACTTACAATGAGCAGTTCTTC. Its protein product is CASSLTTGAGTYNEQFF. The gene calls are TRBV7-3 and TRBJ2-1; the D gene is possibly TRBD2 (6 bases). Per the germline V gene, CDR1 is SGHTA and CDR2 is FQGTGA. Between the trimmed V and J ends, which lost 0 bases and 4 bases, there was a span of 16 bases. The CDR3 consists of 17 residues. Combining the CDR3 with reference TRBV7-3 and TRBJ2-1 gives the whole variable domain GAGVSQTPSNKVTEKGKYVELRCDPISGHTALYWYRQSLGQGPEFLIYFQGTGAADDSGLPNDRFFAVRPEGSVSTLKIQRTERGDSAVYLCASSLTTGAGTYNEQFFGPGTRLTVL.

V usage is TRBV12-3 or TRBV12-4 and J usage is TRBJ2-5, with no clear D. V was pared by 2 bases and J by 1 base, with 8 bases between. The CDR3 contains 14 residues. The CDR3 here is CASSLFGGQETQYF. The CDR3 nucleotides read TGTGCCAGCAGTTTATTCGGTGGCCAAGAGACCCAGTACTTC.

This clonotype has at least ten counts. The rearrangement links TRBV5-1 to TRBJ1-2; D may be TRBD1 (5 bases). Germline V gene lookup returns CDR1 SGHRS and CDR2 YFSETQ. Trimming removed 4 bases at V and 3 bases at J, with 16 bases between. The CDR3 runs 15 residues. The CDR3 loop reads CASSPNGGRDYGYTF. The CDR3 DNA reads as TGCGCCAGCAGCCCTAACGGGGGTCGAGACTATGGCTACACCTTC.

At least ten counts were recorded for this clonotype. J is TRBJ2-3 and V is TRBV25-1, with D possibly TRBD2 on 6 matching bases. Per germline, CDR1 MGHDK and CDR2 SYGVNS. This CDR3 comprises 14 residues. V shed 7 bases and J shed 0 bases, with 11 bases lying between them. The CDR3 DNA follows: TGTGCCAGCAAGGTGGGGGGTAGCACAGATACGCAGTATTTT. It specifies CASKVGGSTDTQYF.